These 26 T cell receptor beta chains originate from one sample sequenced in a study of Ad26.COV2.S vaccination and SARS-CoV-2 variants. Treatment in this sample: roughly 20 received Ad26.COV2.S at low or high dose, single or two shots; 5 received placebo; per-sample allocation not given. All samples were drawn on day 63, counting from the first vaccine or placebo injection. Method: immunoSEQ multiplex PCR; TCRdb's copy keeps in-frame clones and lacks some. The sample lists 450,000 to 550,000 clones, about nine tenths occurring once. The sample was peripheral blood, taken in a trial of Ad26.COV2.S vaccine versus placebo. These receptors were obtained from a person aged 18-65 years who received the Ad26.COV2.S COVID-19 vaccine or a placebo.

This clone has only one observation. The chain couples TRBV6-1 to TRBJ1-4, with D tentatively TRBD1 (6 bases). This CDR3 spans 16 amino acids. V lost 2 bases and J 7 bases, leaving 17 bases between the germline ends. CDR1 and CDR2 (germline): MNHNS, SASEGT. The CDR3 loop reads CASSELQGLWSEKLFF. CDR3 DNA: TGTGCCAGCAGTGAACTCCAGGGGCTTTGGAGTGAAAAACTGTTTTTT.

This clone was observed a single time. The junction departs from germline at one end; a sequencing error may be responsible. The genes are TRBV7-7 and TRBJ2-1; 8 bases are shared with TRBD2. Germline V gene sequence: CDR1 SSHAT, CDR2 FNYEAQ (reference sequence). This CDR3 contains 17 residues. The CDR3 DNA is TGTGCTAGCAGCTTAGGGGTGTCGGGAGGGCCTGGGAATGAGCAGTTCTTC. Its protein product is CASSLGVSGGPGNEQFF.

The V call is TRBV3-1 (or the pseudogene TRBV3-2), the J call TRBJ1-6; 7 nucleotides line up with TRBD1. The germline V gene encodes CDR1 LGHDT and CDR2 YNNKEL (reference sequence). This CDR3 is 18 amino acids long. The ends lost 4 bases at V and 2 bases at J; junction bases unmatched: 11. The CDR3 loop reads CASSPTGTENPYNSPLHF. In DNA, the CDR3 is TGTGCCAGCAGCCCTACCGGGACAGAAAACCCCTATAATTCACCCCTCCACTTT.

The sample holds one count of this clone. V gene TRBV10-3 combines with J gene TRBJ1-4; D gene uncertain. Looked up from germline, CDR1 is ENHRY and CDR2 is SYGVKD. The CDR3 is 13 residues long. V was trimmed by 8 bases and J by 4 bases, leaving 11 bases between them. The CDR3 DNA reads as TGTGCCATCCGTGGATCCTATAATGAAAAACTGTTTTTT. Encoded protein: CAIRGSYNEKLFF.

This chain connects TRBV28 to TRBJ2-3, with D perhaps matching TRBD2 (5 bases). Trimming took off 6 bases at V and 4 bases at J, with 14 bases between the two ends. Germline values: CDR1 MDHEN, CDR2 SYDVKM. The CDR3 consists of 14 residues. CDR3 DNA sequence: TGTGCCAGCAGCTTTTCCCTGGGAGCAGATACGCAGTATTTT. Protein product: CASSFSLGADTQYF.

The chain links TRBV6-5 to TRBJ2-1; the D is unclear. Trimming left V 7 bases short and J 6 bases short, with 19 bases between. Looked up from germline, CDR1 is MNHEY and CDR2 is SVGAGI. The CDR3 length is 15 residues. CDR3 in amino acids: CASTEVPGSLNEQFF. Written as DNA, the CDR3 is TGTGCCAGCACCGAGGTCCCGGGCTCACTCAATGAGCAGTTCTTC.

The chain employs TRBV27 and TRBJ1-5; TRBD1 might be the D (5 bases). This CDR3 has 15 residues. Per the germline V gene, CDR1 is MNHEY and CDR2 is SMNVEV (reference sequence). V was shortened by 6 bases and J by 0 bases, with 12 bases between the two germline ends. CDR3 protein: CASSATAYSNQPQHF. The CDR3 nucleotides are TGTGCCAGCAGCGCGACAGCGTATAGCAATCAGCCCCAGCATTTT.

The rearrangement joins TRBV4-1 to TRBJ2-3, with TRBD2 matching over 7 bases. This CDR3 has 15 amino acids. From germline, CDR1 is MGHRA and CDR2 YSYEKL. Unmatched junction bases numbered 4, after V lost 4 bases and J lost 0 bases. CDR3 sequence: CASSLLAASTDTQYF. The DNA of the CDR3 is TGCGCCAGCAGCCTTCTAGCGGCAAGCACAGATACGCAGTATTTT.

The genes are TRBV19 and TRBJ2-1; no definite D call. Germline lookup yields CDR1 LNHDA and CDR2 SQIVND (reference sequence). The CDR3 is 14 residues long. V was pared by 3 bases and J by 6 bases, with 12 bases between. CDR3 residues: CASSIGGVVNEQFF. CDR3 DNA: TGTGCCAGTAGTATCGGTGGCGTGGTCAATGAGCAGTTCTTC.

This clone showed up just a few times. The chain uses TRBV19 and TRBJ1-5; 8 bases map to TRBD1. Germline CDR1 LNHDA, CDR2 SQIVND (reference sequence). CDR3 length: 17 residues. Trimming at V came to 3 bases and at J to 0 bases, leaving 7 bases not matched to a gene. The DNA for the CDR3 is TGTGCCAGTAGTATTGGACAGGGCAGGGATAGCAATCAGCCCCAGCATTTT. It translates to CASSIGQGRDSNQPQHF.

This chain links TRBV24-1 with TRBJ2-5, with D perhaps given as TRBD1 or TRBD2 (8 bases each). V lost 6 bases, J lost 0 bases, and 13 bases lay in between. CDR1 is KGHDR and CDR2 is SFDVKD in the germline V gene. CDR3 size: 15 residues. CDR3 in DNA: TGTGCCACCAGTCGGGGGGGACAGGACCAAGAGACCCAGTACTTC. Translating it yields CATSRGGQDQETQYF.

This clone was counted a single time. The CDR3 loop is CASSGGQGHTEAFF. As DNA, the CDR3 is TGTGCCAGCAGCGGGGGACAGGGCCACACTGAAGCTTTCTTT. The genes are TRBV7-3 and TRBJ1-1, with 9 positions matching TRBD1. Germline CDR1 and CDR2: SGHTA and FQGTGA. The V gene end was trimmed by 5 bases and the J gene end by 3 bases; junction bases not matched to a gene: 4. The CDR3 length is 14 residues.

The chain uses TRBV14 and TRBJ2-7; 9 positions match TRBD2. CDR3 length: 15 amino acids. Germline loops: CDR1 SGHDN, CDR2 FVKESK. The V segment lost 4 bases and the J segment 2 bases; nucleotides outside the gene matches: 6. The CDR3 is CASSPGTSFTYEQYF. The CDR3 DNA is TGTGCCAGCAGCCCTGGGACTAGCTTTACCTACGAGCAGTACTTC.

This chain links TRBV18 with TRBJ2-5, with 7 bases identical to TRBD1. This CDR3 region has 14 residues. The V segment lost 0 bases and the J segment 7 bases; nucleotides outside the gene matches: 5. The germline CDR1 and CDR2 sequences are KGHSH and LQKENI. The CDR3 DNA follows: TGTGCCAGCTCACCACCGTGGGACAGTCTGACCCAGTACTTC. Translated, it gives CASSPPWDSLTQYF.

V is TRBV6-5 and J is TRBJ1-4; D ambiguous. Trimming removed 6 bases at V and 2 bases at J, with 13 bases between. The CDR3 runs to 15 residues. The V gene's germline CDR1 is MNHEY and CDR2 SVGAGI. CDR3 protein: CASSPRLETNEKLFF. CDR3 in DNA: TGTGCCAGCAGCCCCCGGTTAGAGACTAATGAAAAACTGTTTTTT.

J is TRBJ2-3 and V is TRBV9; 7 bases align to TRBD2. The CDR3 runs 16 residues. Per germline, CDR1 SGDLS and CDR2 YYNGEE. With 4 bases clipped from V and 0 bases from J, the junction kept 8 bases outside the gene matches. The CDR3 region is CASSQTSRYSTDTQYF. CDR3 coding DNA: TGTGCCAGCAGCCAGACTAGCAGATATAGCACAGATACGCAGTATTTT.

V and J are TRBV7-9 and TRBJ1-1; D not certain. The CDR3 runs to 13 residues. Germline V CDR1 and CDR2: SEHNR, FQNEAQ (reference sequence). Deletions cut 5 bases from V and 0 bases from J, with 7 bases between. The CDR3 sequence is CASSAAMNTEAFF. CDR3 DNA sequence: TGTGCCAGCAGCGCGGCAATGAACACTGAAGCTTTCTTT.

Points on this clone: This sample also contains other DNA sequences that code for the same CDR3. The chain carries TRBV9 and TRBJ2-1, with 8 bases identical to TRBD2. V lost 2 bases and J lost 4; bases outside the gene matches: 5. The germline gives CDR1 SGDLS, CDR2 YYNGEE. The CDR3 has 15 residues. The CDR3 DNA reads TGTGCCAGCAGCGTCGGAACTAGCGGATACAATGAGCAGTTCTTC. It is translated as CASSVGTSGYNEQFF.

The chain has TRBV30 and TRBJ2-7; 11 bases agree with TRBD2. The CDR3 is 13 residues long. CDR1 and CDR2 from the germline V gene are GTSNPN and SVGIG (reference sequence). V trimming: 1 base; J trimming: 4 bases; junction bases outside the gene matches: 0. The CDR3 protein is CAWSGTSGYEQYF. The CDR3 coding sequence is TGTGCCTGGAGTGGGACTAGCGGGTACGAGCAGTACTTC.

V usage is TRBV30 and J usage is TRBJ2-7; D gene ambiguous. This CDR3 is built from 15 residues. V was trimmed by 2 bases and J by 9 bases, leaving 23 bases between them. Germline V gene data show CDR1 as GTSNPN and CDR2 as SVGIG (reference sequence). This CDR3 reads CAWSRKRTPVAGQYF. CDR3 bases: TGTGCCTGGAGTCGAAAAAGAACACCCGTCGCTGGGCAGTACTTC.

The CDR3, as DNA: TGTGCCACCAGCAGAGTCCAAGGTCTCAATCATGAGCAGTTCTTC. This sequence encodes CATSRVQGLNHEQFF. The V call is TRBV15, the J call TRBJ2-1; D is unclear. The CDR3 is made up of 15 amino acids. Trimming took 1 base from V and 8 from J, leaving 15 bases between them. From germline, CDR1 is LNHNV and CDR2 YYDKDF (reference sequence).

The J gene is TRBJ1-1, the V gene TRBV14; no firm D call. Trimming shortened V by 5 bases and J by 10 bases, and 17 bases separated the two germline ends. The CDR3 spans 13 residues. CDR1 is SGHDN and CDR2 is FVKESK in the germline V gene. DNA of the CDR3: TGTGCCAGCAGCGTCGGTTTCGAATCACCAGCTTTCTTT. Its translation: CASSVGFESPAFF.

V is TRBV5-5 and J is TRBJ2-1; 11 positions agree with TRBD2. V trimming: 1 base; J trimming: 9 bases; junction bases outside the gene matches: 6. CDR1 SGHKS and CDR2 YYEKEE come from the germline V gene (reference sequence). There are 15 residues in the CDR3. CDR3: CASSLISGGAGEQFF. The DNA for the CDR3 is TGTGCCAGCAGCTTGATTAGCGGGGGGGCCGGTGAGCAGTTCTTC.

The CDR3 loop reads CSVDTLNTEAFF. The CDR3 DNA reads TGCAGCGTCGACACTTTGAACACTGAAGCTTTCTTT. The V and J genes are TRBV29-1 and TRBJ1-1, with D uncertain. The CDR3 extends over 12 amino acids. V was clipped by 6 bases and J by 0 bases, with 8 bases between them. CDR1 and CDR2 from the germline V gene are SQVTM and ANQGSEA. The whole variable domain, remainder taken from reference TRBV29-1 and TRBJ1-1, is SAVISQKPSRDICQRGTSLTIQCQVDSQVTMMFWYRQQPGQSLTLIATANQGSEATYESGFVIDKFPISRPNLTFSTLTVSNMSPEDSSIYLCSVDTLNTEAFFGQGTRLTVV.

The chain carries TRBV29-1 and TRBJ1-1; no clear D gene. The CDR3 extends over 13 amino acids. Germline loops: CDR1 SQVTM, CDR2 ANQGSEA. Trimming cost V 4 bases and J 6 bases, with 15 bases left between them. The CDR3: CSVGPQLTPEAFF. The CDR3 region has the DNA TGCAGCGTTGGCCCACAACTTACGCCTGAAGCTTTCTTT.

A note on this clone: This CDR3 is also generated by other DNA sequences in the sample. The rearrangement uses TRBV7-9 and TRBJ1-3; maybe TRBD1 (5 bases). V shed 5 bases and J shed 0 bases, with 14 bases lying between them. This CDR3 has 16 residues. Germline V gene sequence: CDR1 SEHNR, CDR2 FQNEAQ (reference sequence). The CDR3 loop reads CASSPRGTSSGNTIYF. The CDR3 bases are TGTGCCAGCAGCCCTCGAGGGACGTCCTCTGGAAACACCATATATTTT.